One and the same sample provided the 9 T cell receptor beta chains below, sequenced in a study of blood T cell repertoires in COVID-19. Using immunoSEQ multiplex PCR, the repertoire was profiled, and TCRdb retains in-frame clones only, with some absent. The repertoire has approximately 220,000 clones, around 82% of them found once; the top ten carry approximately 4.5%. Sample: peripheral blood. These receptor sequences come from a woman between 65 and 79 years old with acute or convalescent COVID-19.

This clone was seen a single time. The rearrangement links TRBV19 to TRBJ1-6, with TRBD1 matching 7 bases. The CDR3 is made up of 15 amino acids. V shed 5 bases and J 3 bases; nucleotides not matched to a gene: 4. The germline CDR1 and CDR2 sequences are LNHDA and SQIVND (reference sequence). CDR3 sequence reads: CASSSGQDYNSPLHF. CDR3 coding DNA: TGTGCCAGTAGTTCCGGACAGGACTATAATTCACCCCTCCACTTT.

With respect to this clone: Distinct nucleotide sequences in the sample also encode this CDR3. The rearrangement joins TRBV9 to TRBJ2-7; 8 nucleotides agree with TRBD1. Looked up from germline, CDR1 is SGDLS and CDR2 is YYNGEE. The V gene end was trimmed by 3 bases and the J gene end by 2 bases; junction bases not matched to a gene: 7. The CDR3 is made up of 15 amino acids. In DNA form, the CDR3 reads TGTGCCAGCAGCGGAGGGACAGGAGGTACCTACGAGCAGTACTTC. This sequence encodes CASSGGTGGTYEQYF.

The V gene is TRBV4-2, the J gene TRBJ1-1; 11 bases are shared with TRBD1. This CDR3 has 16 residues. Per germline, CDR1 LGHNA and CDR2 YNFKEQ. The junction had 5 bases not matched to a gene; V was cut back by 5 bases and J by 0 bases. This chain's CDR3 is CASSYGQGAMNTEAFF. The DNA of the CDR3 is TGTGCCAGCAGCTACGGACAGGGGGCCATGAACACTGAAGCTTTCTTT.

J is TRBJ1-1 and V is TRBV11-2; TRBD1 might be the D (6 bases). This CDR3 region has 15 residues. The V end was cut by 6 bases, the J end by 1 base, with 15 bases between. Per the germline V gene, CDR1 is SGHAT and CDR2 is FQNNGV. The CDR3 protein is CASSFGQPPNTEAFF. For the CDR3, the DNA is TGTGCCAGCAGTTTCGGACAGCCACCGAACACTGAAGCTTTCTTT.

V gene TRBV10-2 combines with J gene TRBJ1-4; TRBD1 matches 7 bases. CDR3 length: 15 residues. Per germline, CDR1 WSHSY and CDR2 SAAADI. V was clipped by 6 bases and J by 0 bases; unmatched bases: 4. The CDR3 bases are TGCGCCAGCAGGGGACAGACTGCAACTAATGAAAAACTGTTTTTT. Amino acids: CASRGQTATNEKLFF.

The V gene is TRBV2, the J gene TRBJ1-2; D remains ambiguous. The germline gives CDR1 SNHLY, CDR2 FYNNEI. With 6 bases removed from V and 4 bases from J, the gap between germline ends came to 15 bases. This CDR3 has 14 amino acids. This CDR3 is CASSLRQAVYGYTF. The CDR3 nucleotides are TGTGCCAGCAGCCTCCGGCAGGCCGTCTATGGCTACACCTTC.

The rearrangement uses TRBV19 and TRBJ1-2; possibly TRBD1 for D (5 bases). The CDR3 covers 12 residues. Germline values: CDR1 LNHDA, CDR2 SQIVND (reference sequence). V lost 5 bases and J lost 8, with 12 bases in between. CDR3 nucleotides: TGTGCCAGTAGTGGTAACAGGTTCGGCTACACCTTC. Translating gives CASSGNRFGYTF.

The V gene is TRBV5-4, the J gene TRBJ1-1; tentatively, D is TRBD1 (6 bases). CDR1 and CDR2 from the germline V gene are SGHNT and YYREEE (reference sequence). Trimming took 4 bases from V and 0 from J, leaving 13 bases between them. CDR3 length equals 15 residues. The CDR3 reads CASSARQDMNTEAFF. CDR3 nucleotides: TGTGCCAGCAGCGCCCGACAGGATATGAACACTGAAGCTTTCTTT.

Notes on this clone: Compared with germline, one end of the junction differs, possibly owing to a read error. V usage is TRBV5-6 and J usage is TRBJ2-1, with TRBD2 identical over 13 bases. The CDR3 length is 15 residues. The germline V gene has CDR1 SGHDT and CDR2 YYEEEE. CDR3 sequence (DNA): TGTGCCAGCAGCTTCAGACTAGCGGGGGGTACGGTCGTTGTCTTC. This codes for CASSFRLAGGTVVVF.